The T cell receptor (beta chain) described here comes from a study of blood T cell dynamics during melanoma immunotherapy. The V segment lost 4 bases and the J segment 6 bases; nucleotides outside the gene matches: 8. In germline, CDR1 is SGHVS, CDR2 FQNEAQ. This CDR3 spans 14 amino acids. Indicated time point: week 3, after first cycle of checkpoint inhibitor. Disease control meant complete response, partial response or stable disease at 12 weeks. TCRdb's table, derived via immunoSEQ multiplex PCR, lists solely in-frame clones and lacks some. The data contain approximately 29,000 clones, around four fifths of them singletons. This clone is categorized as medium-sized.

The input for sequencing was blood, taken from a patient treated with checkpoint blockade. The source is a human donor with melanoma. J is TRBJ2-7 and V is TRBV7-8; 8 bases align to TRBD2. In DNA form, the CDR3 reads TGTGCCAGCAGCTGGAGCGGGGGACGTATCGAGCAGTACTTC. It translates to CASSWSGGRIEQYF.